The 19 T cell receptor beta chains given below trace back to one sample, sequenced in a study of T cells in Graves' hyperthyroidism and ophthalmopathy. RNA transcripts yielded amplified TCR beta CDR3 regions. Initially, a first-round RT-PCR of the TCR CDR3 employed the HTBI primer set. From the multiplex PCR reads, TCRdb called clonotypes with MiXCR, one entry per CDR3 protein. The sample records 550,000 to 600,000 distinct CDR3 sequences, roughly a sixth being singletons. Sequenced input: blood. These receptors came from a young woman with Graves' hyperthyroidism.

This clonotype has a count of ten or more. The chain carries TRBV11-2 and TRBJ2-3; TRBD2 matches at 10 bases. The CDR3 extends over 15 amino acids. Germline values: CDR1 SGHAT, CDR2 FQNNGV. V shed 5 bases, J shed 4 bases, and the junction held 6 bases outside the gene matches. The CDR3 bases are TGTGCCAGCAGCCCTAGCGGGAGCTCGTCAGATACGCAGTATTTT. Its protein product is CASSPSGSSSDTQYF.

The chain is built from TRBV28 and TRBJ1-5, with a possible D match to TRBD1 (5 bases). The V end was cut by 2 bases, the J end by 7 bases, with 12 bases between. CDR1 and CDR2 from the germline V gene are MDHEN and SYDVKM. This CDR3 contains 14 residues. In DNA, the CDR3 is TGTGCCAGCAGTTTAGGGGCCCCGAGGCAGCCCCAGCATTTT. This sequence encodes CASSLGAPRQPQHF. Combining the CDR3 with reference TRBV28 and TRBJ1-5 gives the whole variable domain DVKVTQSSRYLVKRTGEKVFLECVQDMDHENMFWYRQDPGLGLRLIYFSYDVKMKEKGDIPEGYSVSREKKERFSLILESASTNQTSMYLCASSLGAPRQPQHFGDGTRLSIL.

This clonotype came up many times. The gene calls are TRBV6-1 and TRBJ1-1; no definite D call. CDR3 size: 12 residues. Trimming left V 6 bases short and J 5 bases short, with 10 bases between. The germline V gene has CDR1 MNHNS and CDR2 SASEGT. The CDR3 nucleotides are TGTGCCAGCAGAAGATTCTCGACTGAAGCTTTCTTT. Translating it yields CASRRFSTEAFF.

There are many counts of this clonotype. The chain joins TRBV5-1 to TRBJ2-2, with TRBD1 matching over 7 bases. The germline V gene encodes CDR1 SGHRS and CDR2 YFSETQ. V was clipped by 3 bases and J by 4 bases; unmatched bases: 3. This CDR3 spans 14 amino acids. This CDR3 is CASSSQGVTGELFF. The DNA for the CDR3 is TGCGCCAGCAGCTCGCAGGGGGTCACCGGGGAGCTGTTTTTT. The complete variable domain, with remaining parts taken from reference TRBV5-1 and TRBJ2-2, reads KAGVTQTPRYLIKTRGQQVTLSCSPISGHRSVSWYQQTPGQGLQFLFEYFSETQRNKGNFPGRFSGRQFSNSRSEMNVSTLELGDSALYLCASSSQGVTGELFFGEGSRLTVL.

In DNA, the CDR3 is TGTGCCAGCAGCCAAGATTTACAGGCTAACTATGGCTACACCTTC. Protein product: CASSQDLQANYGYTF. The gene calls are TRBV3-1 and TRBJ1-2, with a possible D match to TRBD1 (5 bases). The CDR3 extends over 15 amino acids. V shed 0 bases and J shed 0 bases, with 8 bases lying between them. Per the germline V gene, CDR1 is LGHDT and CDR2 is YNNKEL (reference sequence).

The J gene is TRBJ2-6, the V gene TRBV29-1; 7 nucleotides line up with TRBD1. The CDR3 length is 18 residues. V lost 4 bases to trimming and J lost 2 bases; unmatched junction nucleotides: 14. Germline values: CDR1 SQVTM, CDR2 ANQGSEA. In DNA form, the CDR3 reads TGCAGCGTTGTCCCCGCCCACCCGACAGGGCCTGGGGCCAACGTCCTGACTTTC. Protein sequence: CSVVPAHPTGPGANVLTF.

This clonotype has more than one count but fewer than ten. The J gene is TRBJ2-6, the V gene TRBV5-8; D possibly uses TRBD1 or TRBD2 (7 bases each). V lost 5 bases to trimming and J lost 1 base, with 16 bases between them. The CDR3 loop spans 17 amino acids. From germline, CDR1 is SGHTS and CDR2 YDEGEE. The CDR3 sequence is CASSPQGEGSGANVLTF. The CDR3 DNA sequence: TGTGCCAGCAGTCCGCAGGGGGAGGGGTCTGGGGCCAACGTCCTGACTTTC.

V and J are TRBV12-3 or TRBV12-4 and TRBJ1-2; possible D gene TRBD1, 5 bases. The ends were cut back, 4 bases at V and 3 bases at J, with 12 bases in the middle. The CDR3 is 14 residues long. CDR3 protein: CASSSAGRHYGYTF. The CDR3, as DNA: TGTGCCAGCAGTTCAGCGGGACGACACTATGGCTACACCTTC.

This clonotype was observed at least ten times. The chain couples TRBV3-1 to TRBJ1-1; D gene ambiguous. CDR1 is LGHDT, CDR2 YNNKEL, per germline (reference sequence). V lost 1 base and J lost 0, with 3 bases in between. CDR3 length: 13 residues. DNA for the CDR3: TGTGCCAGCAGCCAAGCGGTGAACACTGAAGCTTTCTTT. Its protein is CASSQAVNTEAFF.

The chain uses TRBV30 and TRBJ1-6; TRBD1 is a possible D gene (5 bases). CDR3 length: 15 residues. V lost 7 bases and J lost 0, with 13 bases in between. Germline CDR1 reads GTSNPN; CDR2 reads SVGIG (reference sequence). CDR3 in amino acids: CASPGGSSYNSPLHF. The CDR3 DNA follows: TGTGCCTCGCCGGGGGGGAGCTCCTATAATTCACCCCTCCACTTT.

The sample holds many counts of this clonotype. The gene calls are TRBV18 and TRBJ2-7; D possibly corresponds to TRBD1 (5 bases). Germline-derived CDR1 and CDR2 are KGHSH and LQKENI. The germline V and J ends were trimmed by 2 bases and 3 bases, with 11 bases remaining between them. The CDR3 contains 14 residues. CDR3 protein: CASSPVRRGYEQYF. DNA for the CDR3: TGTGCCAGCTCACCAGTCAGAAGGGGCTACGAGCAGTACTTC.

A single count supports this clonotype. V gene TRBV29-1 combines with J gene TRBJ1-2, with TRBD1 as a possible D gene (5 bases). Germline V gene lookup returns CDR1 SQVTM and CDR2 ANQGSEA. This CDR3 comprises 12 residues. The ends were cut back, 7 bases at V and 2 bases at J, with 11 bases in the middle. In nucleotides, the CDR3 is TGCAGCGATGATGGACACAACTATGGCTACACCTTC. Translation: CSDDGHNYGYTF.

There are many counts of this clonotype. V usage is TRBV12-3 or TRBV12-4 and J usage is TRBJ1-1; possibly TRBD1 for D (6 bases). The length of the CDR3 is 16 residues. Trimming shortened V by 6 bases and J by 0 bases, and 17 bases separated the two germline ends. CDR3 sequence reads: CASRSWQGPMNTEAFF. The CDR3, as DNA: TGTGCCAGCAGGAGTTGGCAGGGGCCCATGAACACTGAAGCTTTCTTT.

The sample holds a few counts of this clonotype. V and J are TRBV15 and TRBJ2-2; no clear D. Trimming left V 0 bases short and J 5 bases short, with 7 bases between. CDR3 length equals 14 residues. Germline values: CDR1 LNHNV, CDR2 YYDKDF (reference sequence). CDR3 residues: CATSRDPETGELFF. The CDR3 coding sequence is TGTGCCACCAGCAGAGATCCCGAGACCGGGGAGCTGTTTTTT.

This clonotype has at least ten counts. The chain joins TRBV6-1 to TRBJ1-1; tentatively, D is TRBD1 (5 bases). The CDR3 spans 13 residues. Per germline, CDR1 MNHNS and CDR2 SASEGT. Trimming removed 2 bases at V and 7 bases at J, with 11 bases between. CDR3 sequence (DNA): TGTGCCAGCAGTGAATCAAGACAGCTTGAAGCTTTCTTT. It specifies CASSESRQLEAFF.

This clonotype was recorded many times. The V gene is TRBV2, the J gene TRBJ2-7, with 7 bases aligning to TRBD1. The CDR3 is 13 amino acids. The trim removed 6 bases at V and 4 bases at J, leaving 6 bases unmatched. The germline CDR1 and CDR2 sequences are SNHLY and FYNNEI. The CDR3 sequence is CASRLTGKYEQYF. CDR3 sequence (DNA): TGTGCCAGCAGATTGACAGGGAAGTACGAGCAGTACTTC.

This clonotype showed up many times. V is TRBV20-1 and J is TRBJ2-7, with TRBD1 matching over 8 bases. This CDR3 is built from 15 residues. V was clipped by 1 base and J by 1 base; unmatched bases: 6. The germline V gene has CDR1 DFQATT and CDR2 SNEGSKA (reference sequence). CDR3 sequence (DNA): TGCAGTGCTAGAGCCCTGGGACAGGCATCCTACGAGCAGTACTTC. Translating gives CSARALGQASYEQYF.

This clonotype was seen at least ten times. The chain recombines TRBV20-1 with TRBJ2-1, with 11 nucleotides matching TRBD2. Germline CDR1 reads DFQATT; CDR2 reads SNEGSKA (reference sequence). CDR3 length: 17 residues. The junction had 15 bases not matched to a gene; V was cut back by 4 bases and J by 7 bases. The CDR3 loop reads CSATGPSLAGVTNEQFF. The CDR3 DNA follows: TGCAGTGCTACCGGCCCTTCACTAGCGGGAGTGACGAATGAGCAGTTCTTC.

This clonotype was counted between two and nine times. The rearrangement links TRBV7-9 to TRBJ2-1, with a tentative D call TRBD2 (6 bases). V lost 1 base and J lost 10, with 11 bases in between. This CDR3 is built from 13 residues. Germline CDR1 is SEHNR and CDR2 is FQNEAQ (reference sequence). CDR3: CASSLGGTPEQFF. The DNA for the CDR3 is TGTGCCAGCAGCTTAGGGGGGACTCCCGAGCAGTTCTTC.